The 7 T cell receptor beta chains below were found in one sample sequenced in a study of T cells after posttransplantation cyclophosphamide. Cyclophosphamide on days +3 and +4 followed busulfan-fludarabine conditioning and a marrow graft. The repertoire was sequenced with immunoSEQ multiplex PCR; TCRdb's copy has only in-frame clones and lacks some. This table has 30,000 to 45,000 clones, just under 80% appearing once. The sequences come from CD4+ T cells sorted from blood, collected approximately 2,000 days after a stem cell transplant with posttransplant cyclophosphamide. Source of these receptors: a female patient aged 35-55 years who received an allogeneic stem cell transplant from a related donor, was CMV-positive, and had no GVHD. Among the T cells, some may be from the graft donor.

This chain joins TRBV7-3 and TRBJ1-2, with D unresolved. CDR3 length: 15 amino acids. The germline gives CDR1 SGHTA, CDR2 FQGTGA. Deletions cut 3 bases from V and 0 bases from J, with 11 bases between. The CDR3 DNA sequence: TGTGCCAGCAGCTTTCAGGCAAAGGCTAACTATGGCTACACCTTC. The encoded protein is CASSFQAKANYGYTF.

The J gene is TRBJ1-5, the V gene TRBV5-4, with unresolved D. This CDR3 is 14 amino acids long. V shed 4 bases and J shed 8 bases, with 16 bases lying between them. The V gene's germline CDR1 is SGHNT and CDR2 YYREEE (reference sequence). The CDR3: CASSIGIGDEPQHF. For the CDR3, the DNA is TGTGCCAGCAGCATCGGGATAGGTGATGAGCCCCAGCATTTT.

The V call is TRBV30, the J call TRBJ1-5; D remains unclear. CDR3 length: 12 amino acids. Germline V CDR1 and CDR2: GTSNPN, SVGIG (reference sequence). The germline V and J ends were trimmed by 4 bases and 2 bases, with 6 bases remaining between them. CDR3 sequence reads: CAWTVCNQPQHF. CDR3 sequence (DNA): TGTGCCTGGACGGTTTGCAATCAGCCCCAGCATTTT.

The CDR3 nucleotides are TGTGCCAGCTCACCGCGAATTTTAGGGGAGAACACCGGGGAGCTGTTTTTT. This encodes CASSPRILGENTGELFF. V usage is TRBV18 and J usage is TRBJ2-2; a possible D gene is TRBD1 (5 bases). CDR1 is KGHSH, CDR2 LQKENI, per germline. The CDR3 runs 17 residues. The V and J ends lost 3 bases and 1 base respectively, with 15 bases between them.

This sequence joins TRBV9 and TRBJ1-3, with 7 bases lining up with TRBD1. The CDR3 spans 15 residues. The V and J ends lost 4 bases and 0 bases, in that order; junction bases with no gene match: 4. Germline CDR1 and CDR2: SGDLS and YYNGEE. DNA for the CDR3: TGTGCCAGCAGCCCAAGGGACAGCTCTGGAAACACCATATATTTT. Translation: CASSPRDSSGNTIYF.

The chain joins TRBV18 to TRBJ1-2; D remains unclear. CDR1 KGHSH and CDR2 LQKENI come from the germline V gene. The CDR3 has 14 amino acids. The V end was cut by 2 bases, the J end by 7 bases, with 14 bases between. Written as DNA, the CDR3 is TGTGCCAGCTCACCAGAGGTCCGATTGGGTGGCTACACCTTC. This codes for CASSPEVRLGGYTF.

This chain uses TRBV18 with TRBJ1-2, with D unresolved. V lost 3 bases, J lost 4 bases, and 15 bases lay in between. Looked up from germline, CDR1 is KGHSH and CDR2 is LQKENI. CDR3 length: 15 amino acids. Here the CDR3 reads CASSPASSRTYGYTF. CDR3 DNA sequence: TGTGCCAGCTCACCCGCGAGTTCTCGTACCTATGGCTACACCTTC.